These T cell receptor beta chains were read from a single sample in a study of shared clonotypes between healthy human individuals. Generated by immunoSEQ multiplex PCR, the TCRdb table keeps only in-frame clones and is missing some. Seen here are millions of clones, 85% to 95% observed once, and the top ten hold 0.1% to 0.15%. The specimen sequenced was naive CD4+ T cells sorted from blood. These receptors all come from a man aged 18 to 30 in good health. Both conserved end residues are part of each CDR3. Each record gives: clone size, CDR3 length, J gene, D gene, V gene, CDR3 DNA, CDR3 protein. The D gene is left open where the match is weak. Rows give clone size only sometimes, using once, few, many, or a class for an expanded clone.

clone_size: -; cdr3_length: 14; j_call: TRBJ1-1; d_call: -; v_call: TRBV2; cdr3_nt: TGTGCCAGCAGTGATAGGACAGCGAACACTGAAGCTTTCTTT; cdr3_aa: CASSDRTANTEAFF
clone_size: -; cdr3_length: 13; j_call: TRBJ2-3; d_call: -; v_call: TRBV29-1; cdr3_nt: TGCAGCGTCCCTGGCGGATTCACAGATACGCAGTATTTT; cdr3_aa: CSVPGGFTDTQYF
clone_size: -; cdr3_length: 15; j_call: TRBJ2-6; d_call: -; v_call: TRBV10-3; cdr3_nt: TGTGCCATCAATAGCGGTAACTCTGGGGCCAACGTCCTGACTTTC; cdr3_aa: CAINSGNSGANVLTF
clone_size: -; cdr3_length: 14; j_call: TRBJ1-3; d_call: -; v_call: TRBV5-1; cdr3_nt: TGCGCCAGCAGCCCTGGGACCTCTGGAAACACCATATATTTT; cdr3_aa: CASSPGTSGNTIYF
clone_size: once; cdr3_length: 16; j_call: TRBJ2-4; d_call: -; v_call: TRBV6-5; cdr3_nt: TGTGCCAGCAGTTACTCGAAGTATCTAGCCAAAAACATTCAGTACTTC; cdr3_aa: CASSYSKYLAKNIQYF
clone_size: many; cdr3_length: 13; j_call: TRBJ2-5; d_call: TRBD1; v_call: TRBV15; cdr3_nt: TGTGCCACCAGCAGGGACAGGGAACAGACCCAGTACTTC; cdr3_aa: CATSRDREQTQYF
clone_size: -; cdr3_length: 13; j_call: TRBJ2-3; d_call: -; v_call: TRBV5-8; cdr3_nt: TGTGCCAGGGCGGGGAACCACACAGATACGCAGTATTTT; cdr3_aa: CARAGNHTDTQYF
clone_size: -; cdr3_length: 15; j_call: TRBJ2-2; d_call: -; v_call: TRBV27; cdr3_nt: TGTGCCAGCAGTTTATTAGCTAGTGGGGCCGGGGAGCTGTTTTTT; cdr3_aa: CASSLLASGAGELFF
clone_size: few; cdr3_length: 15; j_call: TRBJ1-5; d_call: TRBD1; v_call: TRBV5-1; cdr3_nt: TGCGCCAGCAGCTTGGAGGGACAGGGTAATCAGCCCCAGCATTTT; cdr3_aa: CASSLEGQGNQPQHF
clone_size: -; cdr3_length: 12; j_call: TRBJ1-5; d_call: -; v_call: TRBV6-1; cdr3_nt: TGTGCCAGCAGTGACAGCCTTCCGCCCCAGCATTTT; cdr3_aa: CASSDSLPPQHF
clone_size: -; cdr3_length: 14; j_call: TRBJ1-4; d_call: -; v_call: TRBV5-4; cdr3_nt: TGTGCCAGCAGCCCCGTGGGGGAGGGTGAAAAACTGTTTTTT; cdr3_aa: CASSPVGEGEKLFF
clone_size: -; cdr3_length: 13; j_call: TRBJ2-7; d_call: -; v_call: TRBV5-1; cdr3_nt: TGCGCCAGCGCCGCAGGGTTGGGCTACGAGCAGTACTTC; cdr3_aa: CASAAGLGYEQYF
clone_size: -; cdr3_length: 15; j_call: TRBJ2-7; d_call: TRBD2; v_call: TRBV7-6; cdr3_nt: TGTGCCAGCAGCAAAGAGGCGGGGGGGAAGTACGAGCAGTACTTC; cdr3_aa: CASSKEAGGKYEQYF
clone_size: -; cdr3_length: 13; j_call: TRBJ1-6; d_call: -; v_call: TRBV28; cdr3_nt: TGTGCCAGCAGCAAAAGTAATAATTCACCCCTCCACTTT; cdr3_aa: CASSKSNNSPLHF
clone_size: -; cdr3_length: 15; j_call: TRBJ1-2; d_call: -; v_call: TRBV5-1; cdr3_nt: TGCGCCAGCAGCTTGTGGATCACGGACAACTATGGCTACACCTTC; cdr3_aa: CASSLWITDNYGYTF
clone_size: -; cdr3_length: 15; j_call: TRBJ2-7; d_call: TRBD1; v_call: TRBV30; cdr3_nt: TGTGCCTGGAGTACTTGGGACAGGGAGGTTTCCGAGCAGTACTTC; cdr3_aa: CAWSTWDREVSEQYF
clone_size: -; cdr3_length: 14; j_call: TRBJ1-4; d_call: TRBD1; v_call: TRBV6-6; cdr3_nt: TGTGCCTCATCAGGGGGACAGCATAATGAAAAACTGTTTTTT; cdr3_aa: CASSGGQHNEKLFF
clone_size: -; cdr3_length: 14; j_call: TRBJ2-5; d_call: -; v_call: TRBV5-4; cdr3_nt: TGTGCCAGCAGCTTGGCCGGGACGGAAGAGACCCAGTACTTC; cdr3_aa: CASSLAGTEETQYF
clone_size: many; cdr3_length: 15; j_call: TRBJ1-6; d_call: TRBD1; v_call: TRBV10-3; cdr3_nt: TGTGCCATCAGTGAGGGCCGGGACAGCAATTCACCCCTCCACTTT; cdr3_aa: CAISEGRDSNSPLHF
clone_size: -; cdr3_length: 13; j_call: TRBJ2-7; d_call: -; v_call: TRBV6-5; cdr3_nt: TGTGCCAGCAGGCAGGGACCCCTATCCCAGCAGTACTTC; cdr3_aa: CASRQGPLSQQYF
clone_size: once; cdr3_length: 16; j_call: TRBJ2-3; d_call: TRBD1; v_call: TRBV7-9; cdr3_nt: TGTGCCAGCAGCTTAGGGGACAGGGGGCAGACAGATACGCAGTATTTT; cdr3_aa: CASSLGDRGQTDTQYF
clone_size: -; cdr3_length: 15; j_call: TRBJ2-1; d_call: TRBD2; v_call: TRBV18; cdr3_nt: TGTGCCAGCTCACCAATGCGGGGGAACTACAATGAGCAGTTCTTC; cdr3_aa: CASSPMRGNYNEQFF
clone_size: once; cdr3_length: 17; j_call: TRBJ2-1; d_call: TRBD2; v_call: TRBV4-3; cdr3_nt: TGCGCCAGCAGCCAGGTTACTAGCGGGTGGTCCTACAATGAGCAGTTCTTC; cdr3_aa: CASSQVTSGWSYNEQFF
clone_size: -; cdr3_length: 11; j_call: TRBJ1-1; d_call: -; v_call: TRBV25-1; cdr3_nt: TGTGCCAGCACCCGGGGGGGTGAAGCTTTCTTT; cdr3_aa: CASTRGGEAFF
clone_size: -; cdr3_length: 15; j_call: TRBJ2-3; d_call: TRBD2; v_call: TRBV7-2; cdr3_nt: TGTGCCAGCAGCTTAGAAGCGGGACTCACAGATACGCAGTATTTT; cdr3_aa: CASSLEAGLTDTQYF
clone_size: -; cdr3_length: 13; j_call: TRBJ1-3; d_call: -; v_call: TRBV21-1; cdr3_nt: TGTGCCATTCATGGTCTCCGTGGAAACACCATATATTTT; cdr3_aa: CAIHGLRGNTIYF
clone_size: -; cdr3_length: 13; j_call: TRBJ1-1; d_call: -; v_call: TRBV11-1; cdr3_nt: TGTGCCAGCAGCGATCCGGGGCGGACTGAAGCTTTCTTT; cdr3_aa: CASSDPGRTEAFF
clone_size: -; cdr3_length: 15; j_call: TRBJ2-3; d_call: -; v_call: TRBV6-6; cdr3_nt: TGTGCCAGCAGTTACTCTCGGGGGTTGGCGGATACGCAGTATTTT; cdr3_aa: CASSYSRGLADTQYF
clone_size: -; cdr3_length: 12; j_call: TRBJ2-1; d_call: TRBD2; v_call: TRBV29-1; cdr3_nt: TGCAGCGTTGAAGCGACTAGCGGGGTGCAGTTCTTC; cdr3_aa: CSVEATSGVQFF